This is a list of T cell receptor beta chains from one sample in a study of cytomegalovirus exposure and HLA in healthy donors. Assay used: immunoSEQ multiplex PCR; TCRdb lists only in-frame clones, some missing. The sample shows roughly 140,000 clones, over 8% of them seen only once. Sequences were obtained from PBMCs. The receptor set was obtained from a male donor in good health and CMV-seronegative. The CDR3 runs from the conserved cysteine through the conserved F or W. The D gene is left open where the match is weak. Only part of the rows carry a size: once, few, many, or a class if the clone is expanded.

abundance	j_gene	v_gene	d_gene	CDR3aa	CDR3nt
few	TRBJ2-7	TRBV19	-	CASSQRQTYEQYF	TGTGCCAGTAGCCAGAGGCAGACCTACGAGCAGTACTTC
-	TRBJ2-2	TRBV2	TRBD1	CASRAGTGVTGELFF	TGTGCCAGCAGGGCCGGGACAGGGGTCACCGGGGAGCTGTTTTTT
-	TRBJ2-7	TRBV27	-	CASSPRVYPYEQYF	TGTGCCAGCAGTCCCAGGGTCTATCCCTACGAGCAGTACTTC
-	TRBJ1-2	TRBV30	-	CAWYTGQPNYGYTF	TGTGCCTGGTATACGGGACAACCTAACTATGGCTACACCTTC
-	TRBJ1-6	TRBV6-1	-	CASRMGSSYNSPLHF	TGTGCCAGCAGGATGGGGAGCTCCTATAATTCACCCCTCCACTTT
few	TRBJ1-3	TRBV6-5	-	CASRHGTTGNTIYF	TGTGCCAGCAGGCATGGGACAACTGGAAACACCATATATTTT
few	TRBJ1-1	TRBV4-1	-	CASSQTGYEAFF	TGCGCCAGCAGCCAAACTGGTTATGAAGCTTTCTTT
-	TRBJ1-6	TRBV6-5	TRBD1	CASRRDSSYNSPLHF	TGTGCCAGCAGAAGGGACAGCTCCTATAATTCACCCCTCCACTTT
few	TRBJ2-2	TRBV7-9	-	CASSVQGGATAELFF	TGTGCCAGCAGCGTCCAAGGGGGAGCCACGGCGGAGCTGTTTTTT
-	TRBJ2-1	TRBV9	-	CASSAQDLRSSYNEQFF	TGTGCCAGCAGCGCCCAGGACTTGCGGAGCTCCTACAATGAGCAGTTCTTC
-	TRBJ2-7	TRBV27	TRBD1	CASSLGQGRTYEQYF	TGTGCCAGCAGTTTGGGACAGGGTCGCACCTACGAGCAGTACTTC
few	TRBJ2-2	TRBV29-1	-	CSVGLGVAGELFF	TGCAGCGTTGGTCTAGGGGTCGCCGGGGAGCTGTTTTTT
-	TRBJ1-5	TRBV30	TRBD1	CAWSKAGGFGNQPQHF	TGTGCCTGGAGTAAAGCAGGGGGCTTTGGGAATCAGCCCCAGCATTTT
-	TRBJ2-7	TRBV2	-	CASSVQSYEQYF	TGTGCCAGCAGTGTCCAGTCCTACGAGCAGTACTTC
-	TRBJ1-1	TRBV7-9	-	CASSSPGGTEAFF	TGTGCCAGCAGCTCCCCGGGGGGAACTGAAGCTTTCTTT
-	TRBJ1-1	TRBV9	-	CASSVSGNTEAFF	TGTGCCAGCAGCGTATCCGGGAACACTGAAGCTTTCTTT
few	TRBJ1-2	TRBV27	TRBD1	CASSMSGTGLRYGYTF	TGTGCCAGCAGTATGTCCGGGACAGGGCTCCGCTATGGCTACACCTTC
few	TRBJ2-7	TRBV6-1	-	CASSVSGEKAEQYF	TGTGCCAGCAGTGTATCGGGGGAGAAGGCGGAGCAGTACTTC
few	TRBJ1-2	TRBV7-2	TRBD1	CASSLEDRGFGGGYTF	TGTGCCAGCAGCTTAGAGGACAGGGGATTCGGGGGTGGCTACACCTTC
once	TRBJ2-3	TRBV7-3	TRBD2	CASSLMAASGGPSTDTQYF	TGTGCCAGCAGCTTAATGGCGGCTAGCGGGGGCCCTAGCACAGATACGCAGTATTTT
few	TRBJ2-3	TRBV4-2	TRBD2	CASSQPKRGGTDTQYF	TGTGCCAGCAGCCAACCTAAGCGGGGGGGAACAGATACGCAGTATTTT
few	TRBJ2-7	TRBV28	TRBD2	CASSPRGGGYEQYF	TGTGCCAGCAGTCCCCGGGGCGGGGGGTACGAGCAGTACTTC
few	TRBJ2-1	TRBV27	TRBD2	CASRSPRLAPGHEQFF	TGTGCCAGCAGGAGTCCCCGACTAGCGCCGGGGCATGAGCAGTTCTTC
few	TRBJ2-1	TRBV9	TRBD2	CASSELAGGGHEQFF	TGTGCCAGCAGCGAGTTAGCGGGGGGGGGACATGAGCAGTTCTTC
few	TRBJ2-2	TRBV5-1	-	CASSFTGSNTGELFF	TGCGCCAGCAGCTTCACAGGGTCGAACACCGGGGAGCTGTTTTTT
-	TRBJ2-1	TRBV28	-	CASSLSNNEQFF	TGTGCCAGCAGCCTTTCTAACAATGAGCAGTTCTTC
-	TRBJ2-1	TRBV25-1	-	CASSPSRGYYNEQFF	TGTGCCAGCAGTCCCTCTAGGGGGTATTACAATGAGCAGTTCTTC